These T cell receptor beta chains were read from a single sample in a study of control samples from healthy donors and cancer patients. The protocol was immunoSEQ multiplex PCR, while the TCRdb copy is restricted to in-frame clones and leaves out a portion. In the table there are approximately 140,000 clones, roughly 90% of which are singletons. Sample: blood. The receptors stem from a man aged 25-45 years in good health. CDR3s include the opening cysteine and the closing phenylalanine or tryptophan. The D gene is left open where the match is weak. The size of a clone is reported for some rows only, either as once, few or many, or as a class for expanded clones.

CDR3: CASSLRGGIGEAFF; DNA: TGTGCCAGCAGCTTACGTGGGGGTATCGGTGAAGCTTTCTTT; length: 14; J: TRBJ1-1; V: TRBV7-9; D: NA; size: NA
CDR3: CASSVSGGNTGELFF; DNA: TGTGCCAGCAGCGTTAGCGGAGGGAACACCGGGGAGCTGTTTTTT; length: 15; J: TRBJ2-2; V: TRBV9; D: NA; size: NA
CDR3: CASSEGVGETQYF; DNA: TGTGCCAGCAGTGAGGGAGTCGGCGAGACCCAGTACTTC; length: 13; J: TRBJ2-5; V: TRBV6-1; D: NA; size: once
CDR3: CASKLGGQSYNEQFF; DNA: TGTGCCAGCAAATTGGGGGGGCAGTCCTACAATGAGCAGTTCTTC; length: 15; J: TRBJ2-1; V: TRBV7-9; D: NA; size: NA
CDR3: CATSRDLAGVGVGAQYF; DNA: TGTGCCACCAGCAGGGATCTAGCGGGAGTTGGGGTAGGGGCCCAGTACTTC; length: 17; J: TRBJ2-5; V: TRBV15; D: TRBD2; size: NA
CDR3: CASSQEGTRSEQFF; DNA: TGCGCCAGCAGCCAAGAAGGGACTCGCAGTGAGCAGTTCTTC; length: 14; J: TRBJ2-1; V: TRBV4-1; D: NA; size: NA
CDR3: CASNQGRTNEKLFF; DNA: TGTGCCAGCAACCAGGGACGGACTAATGAAAAACTGTTTTTT; length: 14; J: TRBJ1-4; V: TRBV2; D: NA; size: NA
CDR3: CASRKRGANTEAFF; DNA: TGTGCCAGTAGGAAGAGGGGGGCGAACACTGAAGCTTTCTTT; length: 14; J: TRBJ1-1; V: TRBV19; D: NA; size: NA
CDR3: CASSQQQGGRTEAFF; DNA: TGCGCCAGCAGCCAACAGCAGGGTGGTAGAACTGAAGCTTTCTTT; length: 15; J: TRBJ1-1; V: TRBV4-1; D: NA; size: NA
CDR3: CASSRKTGTSGRRDTQYF; DNA: TGTGCCAGCAGCCGAAAAACCGGGACTAGCGGGAGAAGAGATACGCAGTATTTT; length: 18; J: TRBJ2-3; V: TRBV7-6; D: TRBD2; size: NA
CDR3: CASSQNRADTEAFF; DNA: TGTGCCAGCAGTCAAAATCGAGCAGATACAGAAGCTTTCTTT; length: 14; J: TRBJ1-1; V: TRBV2; D: NA; size: NA
CDR3: CAWSVQDTQYF; DNA: TGTGCCTGGAGTGTACAAGATACGCAGTATTTT; length: 11; J: TRBJ2-3; V: TRBV30; D: NA; size: NA
CDR3: CAWSAASGNTIYF; DNA: TGTGCCTGGAGTGCGGCATCTGGAAACACCATATATTTT; length: 13; J: TRBJ1-3; V: TRBV30; D: NA; size: NA
CDR3: CASSLLPGELVTQTQYF; DNA: TGTGCCAGCAGCTTGCTCCCCGGGGAGCTAGTTACGCAGACCCAGTACTTC; length: 17; J: TRBJ2-5; V: TRBV5-5; D: NA; size: NA
CDR3: CASSTTGSEGTEAFF; DNA: TGTGCCAGCAGCACCACAGGGTCGGAAGGCACTGAAGCTTTCTTT; length: 15; J: TRBJ1-1; V: TRBV9; D: NA; size: once
CDR3: CASSARLANEQFF; DNA: TGTGCCAGCAGCGCGAGACTAGCCAATGAGCAGTTCTTC; length: 13; J: TRBJ2-1; V: TRBV9; D: TRBD2; size: NA
CDR3: CASSFRVGGYEKLFF; DNA: TGTGCCAGCAGTTTCCGGGTGGGAGGTTATGAAAAACTGTTTTTT; length: 15; J: TRBJ1-4; V: TRBV27; D: NA; size: NA
CDR3: CAGGGSGVGYGYTF; DNA: TGTGCCGGTGGGGGAAGTGGGGTCGGGTATGGCTACACCTTC; length: 14; J: TRBJ1-2; V: TRBV28; D: NA; size: NA